This TCR beta chain comes out of a study of post-analysis software for immune sequencing data. Study in general: Recorded disease courses covered relapsing-remitting, secondary progressive and progressive-relapsing multiple sclerosis. Some patients had no subtype annotation. Study conclusions and caveats: Samples prepared in the same batch strongly co-clustered by F measure. Controls showed significantly higher normalized Chao1 diversity than did multiple sclerosis patients. TRBV5-6, TRBV5-1 and TRBV20-1 were among several TRBV segments more frequent in patients than controls.

In its sample, this clonotype was seen once. No antigen is known for it. TCR beta libraries were prepared from cDNA with unique molecular identifiers. It was from about 1 to 10 million T cells that about half a million cDNA molecules came. Each CDR3 protein gets one entry after TCRdb re-called the PCR reads with MiXCR. The sample lists 400,000 to 500,000 distinct CDR3 sequences; approximately 38% were seen once. The CDR3 is 14 residues long. The germline V gene has CDR1 LGHDT and CDR2 YNNKEL (reference sequence). V was shortened by 3 bases and J by 2 bases, with 11 bases between the two germline ends. The V and J genes are TRBV3-1 and TRBJ2-7; weak D call: TRBD2 (5 bases). The sequence derives from a girl aged 2-9 years with multiple sclerosis. The sample consisted of blood. CDR3 in amino acids: CASSHGPGTYEQYF. DNA for the CDR3: TGTGCCAGCAGCCATGGACCGGGGACCTACGAGCAGTACTTC.